The next 14 T cell receptor beta chains were all read from a single sample in a study of beta chain features in type 1 diabetes. Broader study findings: Researchers report that Type 1 diabetes patients had moderately but significantly shorter TCRB CDR3s across all four CD4+ subsets.

Their target antigens are unknown. Sequenced material consisted of expressed TCRB transcripts (all of the isolated RNA was reverse transcribed). Repertoires were generated with immunoSEQ multiplex PCR, while TCRdb's copy carries only in-frame clones and drops some. The table has 250,000 to 300,000 clones, around 24% seen once. Sequenced: naive CD4+ T cells from blood. Receptors were obtained from a woman aged 25 to 39 with type 1 diabetes.

This clone has more than one count but fewer than ten. This chain joins TRBV28 and TRBJ2-7; the match to TRBD2 covers 9 bases. The CDR3 has 15 residues. J gave up 4 bases and V 0 bases, and 4 bases lay outside the gene matches. Germline V gene data show CDR1 as MDHEN and CDR2 as SYDVKM. In nucleotides, the CDR3 is TGTGCCAGCAGTTTATGGGCTAGCGGGATGTACGAGCAGTACTTC. Translation gives CASSLWASGMYEQYF.

The rearrangement uses TRBV4-1 and TRBJ2-3; 7 positions match TRBD2. Trimming cost V 0 bases and J 0 bases; bases outside gene matches: 9. In germline, CDR1 is MGHRA, CDR2 YSYEKL. CDR3 size: 18 residues. The CDR3 loop is CASSQDSTSVLSTDTQYF. The CDR3 bases are TGCGCCAGCAGCCAAGATAGTACTAGCGTCCTCAGCACAGATACGCAGTATTTT.

The chain uses TRBV15 and TRBJ2-7; 10 bases fit TRBD2. The CDR3 loop spans 14 amino acids. V lost 6 bases and J lost 9; bases outside the gene matches: 11. Germline CDR1 LNHNV, CDR2 YYDKDF (reference sequence). CDR3 protein: CATRDSGRALAQYF. As DNA, the CDR3 is TGTGCCACCAGGGACAGCGGGAGGGCCCTCGCGCAGTACTTC.

V usage is TRBV6-5 and J usage is TRBJ2-5; 8 bases agree with TRBD1. The CDR3 has 15 amino acids. V lost 6 bases, J lost 1 base, and 7 bases stayed unmatched. Germline V gene data show CDR1 as MNHEY and CDR2 as SVGAGI. The DNA of the CDR3 is TGTGCCAGCAGATCACACGGACAGGGCCAAGAGACCCAGTACTTC. Translating it yields CASRSHGQGQETQYF.

This clone was observed a handful of times. V is TRBV7-8 and J is TRBJ2-3; TRBD2 agrees at 11 bases. The CDR3 sequence is 16 residues long. Per germline, CDR1 SGHVS and CDR2 FQNEAQ. The ends lost 5 bases at V and 2 bases at J; junction bases unmatched: 6. CDR3 residues: CASSIQTSGTTDTQYF. CDR3 bases: TGTGCCAGCAGCATTCAGACTAGCGGGACCACAGATACGCAGTATTTT.

The chain joins TRBV29-1 to TRBJ2-7, with D unclear. Trimming stripped 4 bases from V and 3 bases from J, with 16 bases between. The CDR3 is 14 amino acids. Looked up from germline, CDR1 is SQVTM and CDR2 is ANQGSEA. In DNA, the CDR3 is TGCAGCGTTGTCGAGTACGGCGGTTTCTACGAGCAGTACTTC. Protein product: CSVVEYGGFYEQYF.

This clone was counted only a few times. Other DNA sequences in this sample translate to the same CDR3. The rearrangement uses TRBV2 and TRBJ1-5; D unclear. Germline loops: CDR1 SNHLY, CDR2 FYNNEI. There are 12 residues in the CDR3. Trimming removed 2 bases at V and 4 bases at J, with 3 bases between. In DNA form, the CDR3 reads TGTGCCAGCAGTGAACCGAATCAGCCCCAGCATTTT. It encodes CASSEPNQPQHF.

This rearrangement joins TRBV21-1 to TRBJ2-1; the table's D gene call, TRBD2, was not cross checked with the DNA. TRBV21-1 is flagged as a pseudogene. The CDR3 runs 14 residues. CDR3 sequence: CASSKGLSNNEQFF. As DNA, the CDR3 is TGTGCCAGCAGCAAAGGGTTGAGTAACAATGAGCAGTTCTTC.

The chain has TRBV14 and TRBJ2-2, with TRBD2 identical over 10 bases. The length of the CDR3 is 17 residues. From germline, CDR1 is SGHDN and CDR2 FVKESK. J gave up 4 bases and V 3 bases, and 8 bases lay outside the gene matches. The CDR3 sequence: CASSHRLAGVGTGELFF. The CDR3 nucleotides read TGTGCCAGCAGCCATCGGCTAGCGGGAGTCGGCACCGGGGAGCTGTTTTTT.

The chain uses TRBV10-3 and TRBJ2-7, with D maybe TRBD1 (6 bases). The CDR3 has 13 amino acids. Trimming left V 6 bases short and J 2 bases short, with 11 bases between. Germline V CDR1 and CDR2: ENHRY, SYGVKD. CDR3 bases: TGTGCCATCAGCTCGGGACAAGCCTACGAGCAGTACTTC. It yields the protein CAISSGQAYEQYF.

The chain has TRBV7-9 and TRBJ2-2, with 7 bases matching TRBD2. V lost 5 bases and J lost 6; bases outside the gene matches: 6. Per germline, CDR1 SEHNR and CDR2 FQNEAQ (reference sequence). The CDR3 spans 14 residues. In nucleotides, the CDR3 is TGTGCCAGCAGCGATTCACGGGGGGCCGGGGAGCTGTTTTTT. Encoded protein: CASSDSRGAGELFF.

This chain links TRBV5-6 with TRBJ2-2; D remains unclear. V lost 3 bases and J lost 6, with 12 bases in between. The CDR3 covers 14 residues. CDR1 is SGHDT, CDR2 YYEEEE, per germline. As DNA, the CDR3 is TGTGCCAGCAGCTCGGGTAGTACCCCCGGGGAGCTGTTTTTT. Translating it yields CASSSGSTPGELFF.

This clone has more than one count but fewer than ten. This chain links TRBV10-3 with TRBJ2-1; 8 nucleotides match TRBD2. The CDR3 runs to 13 residues. Looked up from germline, CDR1 is ENHRY and CDR2 is SYGVKD. Trimming took 10 bases from V and 6 from J; bases not matched to a gene: 8. The CDR3 sequence is CATQAGEGNEQFF. The CDR3 bases are TGTGCCACCCAAGCGGGAGAGGGCAATGAGCAGTTCTTC.

This clone occurred a few times. The CDR3 DNA reads as TGTGCCAGTAATACTGACCGGGGTACGTGGCCCCAGCATTTT. It translates to CASNTDRGTWPQHF. This chain links TRBV19 with TRBJ1-5; D remains unclear. The germline V gene has CDR1 LNHDA and CDR2 SQIVND (reference sequence). This CDR3 comprises 14 residues. Trimming shortened V by 7 bases and J by 9 bases, and 19 bases separated the two germline ends.